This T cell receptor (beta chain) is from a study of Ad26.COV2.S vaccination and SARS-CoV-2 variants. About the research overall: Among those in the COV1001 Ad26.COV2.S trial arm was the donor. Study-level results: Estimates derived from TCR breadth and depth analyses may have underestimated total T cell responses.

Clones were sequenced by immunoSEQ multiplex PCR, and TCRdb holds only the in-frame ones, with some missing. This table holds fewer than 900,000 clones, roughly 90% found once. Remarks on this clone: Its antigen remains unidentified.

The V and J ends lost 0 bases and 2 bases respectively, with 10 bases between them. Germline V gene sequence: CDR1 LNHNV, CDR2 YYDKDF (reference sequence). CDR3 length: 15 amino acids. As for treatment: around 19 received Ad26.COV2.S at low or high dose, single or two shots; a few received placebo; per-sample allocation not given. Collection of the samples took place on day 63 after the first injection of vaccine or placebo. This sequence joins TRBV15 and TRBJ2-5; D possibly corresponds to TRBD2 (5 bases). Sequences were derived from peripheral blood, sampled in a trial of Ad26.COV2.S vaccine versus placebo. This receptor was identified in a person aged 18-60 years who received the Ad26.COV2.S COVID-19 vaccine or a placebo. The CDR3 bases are TGTGCCACCAGCAGAGACGGTAGCGCACAAGAGACCCAGTACTTC. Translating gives CATSRDGSAQETQYF.